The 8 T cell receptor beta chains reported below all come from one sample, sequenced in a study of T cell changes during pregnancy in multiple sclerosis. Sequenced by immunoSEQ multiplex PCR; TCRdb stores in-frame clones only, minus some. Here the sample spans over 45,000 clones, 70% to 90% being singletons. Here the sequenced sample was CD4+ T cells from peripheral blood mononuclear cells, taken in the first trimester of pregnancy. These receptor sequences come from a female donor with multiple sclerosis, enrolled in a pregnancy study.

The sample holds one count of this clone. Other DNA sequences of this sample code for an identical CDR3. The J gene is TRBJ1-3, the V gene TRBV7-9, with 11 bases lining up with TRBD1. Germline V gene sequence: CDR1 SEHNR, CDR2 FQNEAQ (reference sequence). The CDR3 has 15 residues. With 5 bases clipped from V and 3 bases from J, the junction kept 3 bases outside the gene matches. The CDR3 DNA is TGTGCCAGCAGCCCGGGACAGGGGGGTGGAAACACCATATATTTT. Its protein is CASSPGQGGGNTIYF. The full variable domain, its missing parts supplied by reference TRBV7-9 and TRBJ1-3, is DTGVSQNPRHKITKRGQNVTFRCDPISEHNRLYWYRQTLGQGPEFLTYFQNEAQLEKSRLLSDRFSAERPKGSFSTLEIQRTEQGDSAMYLCASSPGQGGGNTIYFGEGSWLTVV.

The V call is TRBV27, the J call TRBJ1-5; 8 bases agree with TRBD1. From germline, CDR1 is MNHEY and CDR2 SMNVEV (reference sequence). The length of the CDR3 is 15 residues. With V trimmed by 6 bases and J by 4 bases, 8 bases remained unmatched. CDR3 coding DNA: TGTGCCAGCAGGTACGGACAGGGTCCTAATCAGCCCCAGCATTTT. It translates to CASRYGQGPNQPQHF.

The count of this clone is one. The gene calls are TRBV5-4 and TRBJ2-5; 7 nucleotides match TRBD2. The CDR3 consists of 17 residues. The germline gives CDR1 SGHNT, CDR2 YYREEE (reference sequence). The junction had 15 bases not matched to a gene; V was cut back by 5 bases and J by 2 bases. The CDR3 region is CASSLGVGGGEQETQYF. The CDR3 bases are TGTGCCAGCAGTCTGGGGGTAGGCGGGGGTGAACAAGAGACCCAGTACTTC. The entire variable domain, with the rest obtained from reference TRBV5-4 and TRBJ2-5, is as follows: ETGVTQSPTHLIKTRGQQVTLRCSSQSGHNTVSWYQQALGQGPQFIFQYYREEENGRGNFPPRFSGLQFPNYSSELNVNALELDDSALYLCASSLGVGGGEQETQYFGPGTRLLVL.

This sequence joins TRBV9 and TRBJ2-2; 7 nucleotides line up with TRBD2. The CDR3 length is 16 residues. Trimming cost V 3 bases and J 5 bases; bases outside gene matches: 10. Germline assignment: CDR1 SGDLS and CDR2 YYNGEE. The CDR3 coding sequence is TGTGCCAGCAGCGGGTGGGGAGGGCGACGGACCGGGGAGCTGTTTTTT. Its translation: CASSGWGGRRTGELFF.

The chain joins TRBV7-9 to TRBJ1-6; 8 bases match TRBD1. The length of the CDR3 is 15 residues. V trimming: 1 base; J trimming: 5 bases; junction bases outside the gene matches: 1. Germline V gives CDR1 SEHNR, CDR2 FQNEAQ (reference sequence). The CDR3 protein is CASSLGDRNNSPLHF. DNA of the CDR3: TGTGCCAGCAGCTTAGGGGACAGGAATAATTCACCCCTCCACTTT. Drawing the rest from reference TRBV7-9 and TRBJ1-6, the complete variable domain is DTGVSQNPRHKITKRGQNVTFRCDPISEHNRLYWYRQTLGQGPEFLTYFQNEAQLEKSRLLSDRFSAERPKGSFSTLEIQRTEQGDSAMYLCASSLGDRNNSPLHFGNGTRLTVT.

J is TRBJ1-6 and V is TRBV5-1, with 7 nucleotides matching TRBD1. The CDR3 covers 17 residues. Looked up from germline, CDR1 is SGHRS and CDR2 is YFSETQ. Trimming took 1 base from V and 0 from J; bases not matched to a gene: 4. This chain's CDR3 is CASSLWQGDSYNSPLHF. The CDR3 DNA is TGCGCCAGCAGCTTGTGGCAGGGGGACTCCTATAATTCACCCCTCCACTTT.

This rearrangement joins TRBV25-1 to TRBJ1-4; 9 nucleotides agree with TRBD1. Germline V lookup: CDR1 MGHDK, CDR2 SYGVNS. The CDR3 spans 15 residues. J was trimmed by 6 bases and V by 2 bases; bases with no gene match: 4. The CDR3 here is CASSEPTGGHEKLFF. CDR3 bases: TGTGCCAGCAGTGAACCGACAGGGGGTCATGAAAAACTGTTTTTT.

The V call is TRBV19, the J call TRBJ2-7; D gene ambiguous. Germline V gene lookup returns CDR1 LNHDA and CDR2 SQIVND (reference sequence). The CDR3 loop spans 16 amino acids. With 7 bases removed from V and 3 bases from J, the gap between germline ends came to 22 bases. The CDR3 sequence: CASTPLGEAVDYEQYF. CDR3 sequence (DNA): TGTGCCAGTACCCCCCTTGGCGAGGCGGTTGACTACGAGCAGTACTTC.